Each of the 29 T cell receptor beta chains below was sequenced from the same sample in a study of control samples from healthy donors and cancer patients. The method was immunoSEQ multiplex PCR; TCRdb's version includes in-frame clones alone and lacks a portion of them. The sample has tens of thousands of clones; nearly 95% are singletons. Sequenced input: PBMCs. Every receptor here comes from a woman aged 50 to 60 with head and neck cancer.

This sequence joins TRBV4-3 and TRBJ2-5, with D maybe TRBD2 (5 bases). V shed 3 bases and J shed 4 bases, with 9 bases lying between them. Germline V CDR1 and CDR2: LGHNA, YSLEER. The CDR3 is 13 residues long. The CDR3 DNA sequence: TGCGCCAGCAGCCAGAGGGCTTCAGAGACCCAGTACTTC. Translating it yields CASSQRASETQYF.

DNA of the CDR3: TGTGCCAGCAGCCAAGATTTCGGGACTAGCGGGGGATACGAGCAGTACTTC. Its translation: CASSQDFGTSGGYEQYF. The chain is built from TRBV4-2 and TRBJ2-7, with TRBD2 identical over 14 bases. The CDR3 loop spans 17 amino acids. V lost 0 bases, J lost 4 bases, and 5 bases stayed unmatched. From germline, CDR1 is LGHNA and CDR2 YNFKEQ.

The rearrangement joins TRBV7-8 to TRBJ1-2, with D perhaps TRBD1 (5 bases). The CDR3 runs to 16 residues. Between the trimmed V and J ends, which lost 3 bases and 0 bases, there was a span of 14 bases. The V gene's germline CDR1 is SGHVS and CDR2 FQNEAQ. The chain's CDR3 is CASSLDTGKANYGYTF. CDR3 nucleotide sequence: TGTGCCAGCAGCTTGGACACAGGAAAAGCTAACTATGGCTACACCTTC.

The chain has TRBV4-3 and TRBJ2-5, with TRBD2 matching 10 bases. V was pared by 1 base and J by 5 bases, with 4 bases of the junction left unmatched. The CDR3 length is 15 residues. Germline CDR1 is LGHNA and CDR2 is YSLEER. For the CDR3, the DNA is TGCGCCAGCAGCCAAGCTAGCGGGAGTGGGGAGACCCAGTACTTC. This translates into CASSQASGSGETQYF.

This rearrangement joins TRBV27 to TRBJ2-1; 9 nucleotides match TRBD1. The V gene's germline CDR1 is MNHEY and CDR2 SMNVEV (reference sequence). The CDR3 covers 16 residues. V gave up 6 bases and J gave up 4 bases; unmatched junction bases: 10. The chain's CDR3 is CASRFRGTGNYNEQFF. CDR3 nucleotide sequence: TGTGCCAGCAGATTCCGAGGGACAGGGAATTACAATGAGCAGTTCTTC.

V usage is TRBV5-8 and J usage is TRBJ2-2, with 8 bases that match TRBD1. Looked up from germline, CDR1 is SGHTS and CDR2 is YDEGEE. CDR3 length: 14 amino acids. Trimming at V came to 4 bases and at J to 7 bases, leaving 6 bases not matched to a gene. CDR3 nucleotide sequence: TGTGCCAGCAGCAGCAGGGGGCGCGGCGGGGAGCTGTTTTTT. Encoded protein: CASSSRGRGGELFF.

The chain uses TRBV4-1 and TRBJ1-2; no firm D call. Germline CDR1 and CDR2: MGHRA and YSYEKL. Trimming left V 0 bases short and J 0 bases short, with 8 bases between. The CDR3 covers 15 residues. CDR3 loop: CASSQESVTNYGYTF. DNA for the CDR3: TGCGCCAGCAGCCAAGAGTCGGTTACTAACTATGGCTACACCTTC.

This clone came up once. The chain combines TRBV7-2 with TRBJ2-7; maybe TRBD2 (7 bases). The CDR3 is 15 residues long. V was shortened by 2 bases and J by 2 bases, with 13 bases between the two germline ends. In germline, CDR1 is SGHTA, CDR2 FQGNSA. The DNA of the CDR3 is TGTGCCAGCAGCTTATTGGGCGGGGGCGCCTACGAGCAGTACTTC. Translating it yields CASSLLGGGAYEQYF.

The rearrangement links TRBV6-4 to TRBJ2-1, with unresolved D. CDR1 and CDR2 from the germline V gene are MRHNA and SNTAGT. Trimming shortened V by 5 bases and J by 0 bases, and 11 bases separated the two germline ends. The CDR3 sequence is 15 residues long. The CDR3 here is CASSSDRSSYNEQFF. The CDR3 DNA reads TGTGCCAGCAGTTCGGACCGGAGCTCCTACAATGAGCAGTTCTTC.

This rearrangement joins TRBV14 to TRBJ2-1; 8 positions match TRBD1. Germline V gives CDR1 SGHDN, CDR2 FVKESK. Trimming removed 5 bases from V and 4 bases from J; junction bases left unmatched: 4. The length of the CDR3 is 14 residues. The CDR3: CASSYRGWYNEQFF. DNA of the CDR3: TGTGCCAGCAGCTACAGGGGGTGGTACAATGAGCAGTTCTTC.

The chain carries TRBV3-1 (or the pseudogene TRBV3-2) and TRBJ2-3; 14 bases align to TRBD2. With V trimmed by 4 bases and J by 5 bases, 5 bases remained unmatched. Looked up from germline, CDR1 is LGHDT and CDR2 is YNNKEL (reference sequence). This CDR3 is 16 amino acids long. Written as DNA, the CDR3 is TGTGCCAGCAGCCCCCGGGGACTAGCGGGGGAAGATACGCAGTATTTT. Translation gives CASSPRGLAGEDTQYF.

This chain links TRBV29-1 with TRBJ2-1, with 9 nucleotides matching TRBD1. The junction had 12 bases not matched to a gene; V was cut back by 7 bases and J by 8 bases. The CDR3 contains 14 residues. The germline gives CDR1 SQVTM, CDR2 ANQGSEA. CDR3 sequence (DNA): TGCAGCGCTCGACGAACAGGGGGCACGGATGAGCAGTTCTTC. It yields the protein CSARRTGGTDEQFF.

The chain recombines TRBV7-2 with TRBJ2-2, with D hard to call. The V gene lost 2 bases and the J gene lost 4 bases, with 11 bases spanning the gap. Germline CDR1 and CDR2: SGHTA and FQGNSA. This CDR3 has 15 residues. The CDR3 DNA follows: TGTGCCAGCAGCTTATGGGCTAGACGCACCGGGGAGCTGTTTTTT. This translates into CASSLWARRTGELFF.

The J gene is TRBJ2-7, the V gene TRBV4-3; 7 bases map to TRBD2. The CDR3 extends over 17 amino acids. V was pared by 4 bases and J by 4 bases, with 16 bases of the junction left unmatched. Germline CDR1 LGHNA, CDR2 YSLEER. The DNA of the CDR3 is TGCGCCAGCAGCCCTCAGAGATCTAGCGGAGCGTTTTACGAGCAGTACTTC. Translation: CASSPQRSSGAFYEQYF.

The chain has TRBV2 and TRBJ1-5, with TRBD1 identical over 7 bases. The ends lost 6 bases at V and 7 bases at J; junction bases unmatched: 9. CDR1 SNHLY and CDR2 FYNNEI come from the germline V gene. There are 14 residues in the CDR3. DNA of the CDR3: TGTGCCAGCAGCTTACAGGGGTTTGGGCAGCCCCAGCATTTT. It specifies CASSLQGFGQPQHF.

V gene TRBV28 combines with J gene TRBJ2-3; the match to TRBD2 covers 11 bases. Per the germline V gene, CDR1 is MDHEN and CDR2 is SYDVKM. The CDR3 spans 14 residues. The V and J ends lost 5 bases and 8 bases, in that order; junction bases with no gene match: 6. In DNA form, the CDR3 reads TGTGCCAGCAGTCCTAGCGGGGGGAGCGGTACGCAGTATTTT. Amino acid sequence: CASSPSGGSGTQYF.

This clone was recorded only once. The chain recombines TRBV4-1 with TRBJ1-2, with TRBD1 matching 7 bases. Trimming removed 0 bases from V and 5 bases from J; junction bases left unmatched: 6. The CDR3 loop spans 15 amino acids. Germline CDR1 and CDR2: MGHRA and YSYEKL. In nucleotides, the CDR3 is TGCGCCAGCAGCCAAGAACCCAGGGGGGCATATGGCTACACCTTC. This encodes CASSQEPRGAYGYTF.

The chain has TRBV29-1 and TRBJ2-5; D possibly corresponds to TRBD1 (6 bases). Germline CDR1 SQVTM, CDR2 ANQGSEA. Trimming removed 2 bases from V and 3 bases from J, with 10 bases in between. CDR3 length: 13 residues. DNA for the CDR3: TGCAGCGTTGAATTGGGGGACAAAGAGACCCAGTACTTC. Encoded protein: CSVELGDKETQYF.

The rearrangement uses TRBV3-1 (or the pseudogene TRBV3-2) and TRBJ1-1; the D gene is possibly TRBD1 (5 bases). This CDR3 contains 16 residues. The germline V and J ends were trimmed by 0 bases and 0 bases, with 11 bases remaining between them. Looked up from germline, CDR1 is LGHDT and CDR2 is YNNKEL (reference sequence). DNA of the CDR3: TGTGCCAGCAGCCAAGATAGGGGCAACATGAACACTGAAGCTTTCTTT. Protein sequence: CASSQDRGNMNTEAFF.

Here the CDR3 reads CSVGDPEETQYF. The CDR3 DNA sequence: TGCAGCGTTGGGGACCCCGAAGAGACCCAGTACTTC. V and J are TRBV29-1 and TRBJ2-5; perhaps D is TRBD1 or TRBD2 (5 bases each). CDR1 and CDR2 (germline): SQVTM, ANQGSEA. The CDR3 has 12 residues. V lost 4 bases and J lost 3, with 9 bases in between.

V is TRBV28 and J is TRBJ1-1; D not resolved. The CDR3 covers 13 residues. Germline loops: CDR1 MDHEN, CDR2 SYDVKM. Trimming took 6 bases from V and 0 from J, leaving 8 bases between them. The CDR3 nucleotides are TGTGCCAGCAGCCTTACAGTGAACACTGAAGCTTTCTTT. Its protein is CASSLTVNTEAFF.

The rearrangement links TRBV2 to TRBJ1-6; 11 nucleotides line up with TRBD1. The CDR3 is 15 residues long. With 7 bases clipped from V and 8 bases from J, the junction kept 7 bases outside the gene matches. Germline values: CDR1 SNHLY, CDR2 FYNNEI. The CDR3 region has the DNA TGTGCCAGCATTAAAAGGGACAGGGGGTATTCACCCCTCCACTTT. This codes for CASIKRDRGYSPLHF.

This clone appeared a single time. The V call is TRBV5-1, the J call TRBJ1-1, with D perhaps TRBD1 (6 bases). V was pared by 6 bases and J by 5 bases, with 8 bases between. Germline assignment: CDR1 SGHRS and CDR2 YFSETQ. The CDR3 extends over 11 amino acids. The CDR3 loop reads CASTRGTEAFF. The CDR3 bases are TGCGCCAGCACCAGGGGTACTGAAGCTTTCTTT.

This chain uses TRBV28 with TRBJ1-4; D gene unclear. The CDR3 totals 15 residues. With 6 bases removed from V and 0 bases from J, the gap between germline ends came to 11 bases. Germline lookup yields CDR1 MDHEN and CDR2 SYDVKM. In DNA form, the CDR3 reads TGTGCCAGCAGAGAAGGACCCTCAACTAATGAAAAACTGTTTTTT. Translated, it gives CASREGPSTNEKLFF.

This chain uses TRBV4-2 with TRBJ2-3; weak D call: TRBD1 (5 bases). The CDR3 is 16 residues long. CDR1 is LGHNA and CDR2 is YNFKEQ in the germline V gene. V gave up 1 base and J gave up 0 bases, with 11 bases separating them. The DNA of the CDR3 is TGTGCCAGCAGCCAAGTAACAGGTCTTAGCACAGATACGCAGTATTTT. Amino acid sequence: CASSQVTGLSTDTQYF.

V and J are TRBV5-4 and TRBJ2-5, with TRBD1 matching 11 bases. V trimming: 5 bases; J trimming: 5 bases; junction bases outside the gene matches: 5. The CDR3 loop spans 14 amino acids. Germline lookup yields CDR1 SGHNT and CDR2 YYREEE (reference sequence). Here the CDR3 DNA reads TGTGCCAGCAGGGGGGACAGGGGGATGGAGACCCAGTACTTC. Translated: CASRGDRGMETQYF.

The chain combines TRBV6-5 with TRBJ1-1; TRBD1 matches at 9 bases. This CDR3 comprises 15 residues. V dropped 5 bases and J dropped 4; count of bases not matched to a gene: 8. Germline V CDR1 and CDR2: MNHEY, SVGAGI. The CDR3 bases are TGTGCCAGCAGTCAGGGACAGGGAGAGGGCACTGAAGCTTTCTTT. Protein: CASSQGQGEGTEAFF.

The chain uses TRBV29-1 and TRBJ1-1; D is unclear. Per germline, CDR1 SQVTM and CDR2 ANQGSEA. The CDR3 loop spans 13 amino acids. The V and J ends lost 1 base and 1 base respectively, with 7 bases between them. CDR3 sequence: CSVEGSGNTEAFF. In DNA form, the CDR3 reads TGCAGCGTTGAAGGCTCGGGGAACACTGAAGCTTTCTTT.

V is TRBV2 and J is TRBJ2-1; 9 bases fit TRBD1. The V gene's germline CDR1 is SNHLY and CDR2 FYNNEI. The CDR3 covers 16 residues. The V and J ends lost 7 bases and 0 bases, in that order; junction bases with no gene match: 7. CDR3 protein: CASIRTGASSYNEQFF. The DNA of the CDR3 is TGTGCCAGCATTAGGACAGGGGCAAGCTCCTACAATGAGCAGTTCTTC.